This T cell receptor (beta chain) is from a study of blood T cell repertoires in COVID-19 (dated by TCRdb to the early 2020s). Regarding the study in general: The collaborator samples originated in the United States, Italy and Spain and spanned the acute and convalescent phases of COVID-19. The prospective study material was composed of cDNA or gDNA derived from T cells, B-cell-depleted T cells, or PBMCs. The dataset comprised deeply sampled blood TCRbeta repertoires from subjects exposed to, actively infected with, or recovered from COVID-19. The repertoires were released in a freely available public database meant as a resource for research on the immune response to SARS-CoV-2. The samples were drawn from the first 160 participants of the ongoing ImmuneRACE study and from under 1,500 subjects provided by 6 global collaborators. A de-identified subject ID, COVID-19 status, age in years and sex were almost always included in the sample metadata. HLA class I and class II types, where available, came from metadata supplied by the sample provider rather than from assay-based typing. Summary of the overall study and its limitations: Clinical and demographic metadata were provided uncurated, with the amount varying by source and participant.

TCRbeta CDR3 regions were amplified from genomic DNA using the immunoSEQ Assay, a bias-controlled multiplex PCR. Per the authors' processing: The number of nucleated cells in each sample was estimated from the amplification of reference gene primers within the assay. Sequence reads were collapsed and filtered to measure the absolute abundance of every unique TCRbeta CDR3 rearrangement. For each sample, productive Simpson clonality was calculated as the square root of Simpson's diversity index across productive rearrangements. In TCRdb, the immuneACCESS table is reduced to in-frame sequences with V and J assigned. These tables do not hold every clone; where another copy was compared, an unresolved V gene accounts for under half, and the others remain unexplained. That table is the source of V, J and clone size, and D and trimming were worked out from the DNA. The table for this sample lists 100,000 to 120,000 clones; approximately 88% of them were counted only once. The ten largest clones represent 2% to 3% of the sample.

The collaborating institutions used their own protocols to collect whole blood in K2EDTA tubes. For TCRbeta analysis, collaborators shipped samples as frozen whole blood, isolated PBMCs, or DNA extracted from either of those sample types. V loses 4 bases, J loses 8 bases, and the germline ends lie 14 bases apart. Taken from the germline V gene, the CDR1 and CDR2 loops are LGHNT and FRNRAP. Measured from the cysteine to the phenylalanine, the CDR3 is 13 residues long. Only CDR3 DNA is held: 39 bases, read in frame from base 1. In the case of this clone: The antigen this receptor binds is unknown. No clone much larger than this one lies a single base away; base qualities are absent.

The source is a human donor in a cohort sampled during active COVID-19. The V and J segments used are TRBV12-5 and TRBJ1-2; there is no confident call for the D gene. Sequencing was performed on peripheral blood. The DNA sequence reads TGTGCTAGTGGTTCTCCGGGGTTGGTCGGCTACACCTTC. This encodes CASGSPGLVGYTF.